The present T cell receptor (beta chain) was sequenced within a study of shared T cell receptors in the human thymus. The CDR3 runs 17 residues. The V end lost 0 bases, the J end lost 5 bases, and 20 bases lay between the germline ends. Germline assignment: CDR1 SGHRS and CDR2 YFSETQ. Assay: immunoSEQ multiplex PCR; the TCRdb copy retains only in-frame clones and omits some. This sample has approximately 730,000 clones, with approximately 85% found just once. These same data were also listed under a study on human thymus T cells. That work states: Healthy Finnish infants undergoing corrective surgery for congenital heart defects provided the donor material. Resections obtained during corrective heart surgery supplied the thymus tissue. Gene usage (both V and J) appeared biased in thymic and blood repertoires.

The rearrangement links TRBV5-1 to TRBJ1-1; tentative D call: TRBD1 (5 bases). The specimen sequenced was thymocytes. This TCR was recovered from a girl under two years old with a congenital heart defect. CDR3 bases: TGCGCCAGCAGCTTGGTGGGGCAGGCCCCGAGTAAGACTGAAGCTTTCTTT. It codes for CASSLVGQAPSKTEAFF.